These 32 T cell receptor beta chains were all obtained from the same sample, sequenced in a study of blood T cell repertoires in COVID-19. Measured with immunoSEQ multiplex PCR; TCRdb has only the in-frame clones, and not every one. The data hold under 200,000 clones, with roughly 90% observed a single time. The sample comprised peripheral blood. The receptors come from a man aged 50 or older with acute or convalescent COVID-19.

The V and J genes are TRBV27 and TRBJ2-1; 8 nucleotides align to TRBD2. V trimming: 2 bases; J trimming: 3 bases; junction bases outside the gene matches: 3. Germline CDR1 is MNHEY and CDR2 is SMNVEV (reference sequence). The CDR3 consists of 15 residues. The CDR3 region has the DNA TGTGCCAGCAGTTTAAGCGGGGGCTACTACAATGAGCAGTTCTTC. Amino acid sequence: CASSLSGGYYNEQFF.

The genes are TRBV7-9 and TRBJ2-7; 7 bases agree with TRBD1. Per germline, CDR1 SEHNR and CDR2 FQNEAQ (reference sequence). This CDR3 comprises 14 residues. V gave up 5 bases and J gave up 4 bases; unmatched junction bases: 8. The CDR3 region has the DNA TGTGCCAGCAGCCCACACGACAGGGTATACGAGCAGTACTTC. This sequence encodes CASSPHDRVYEQYF. Based on the CDR3 plus reference TRBV7-9 and TRBJ2-7, the full variable domain is DTGVSQNPRHKITKRGQNVTFRCDPISEHNRLYWYRQTLGQGPEFLTYFQNEAQLEKSRLLSDRFSAERPKGSFSTLEIQRTEQGDSAMYLCASSPHDRVYEQYFGPGTRLTVT.

In nucleotides, the CDR3 is TGTGCCAGTACCCTAAGGGGGACAGGGCTATACGAGCAGTACTTC. Translated: CASTLRGTGLYEQYF. This sequence joins TRBV19 and TRBJ2-7; 9 nucleotides line up with TRBD1. Germline CDR1 LNHDA, CDR2 SQIVND (reference sequence). This CDR3 region has 15 residues. V was clipped by 7 bases and J by 4 bases; unmatched bases: 11.

The DNA for the CDR3 is TGTGCCAGCAGCCGCGGGCAGGGGGCGTCCTACAATGAGCAGTTCTTC. Translating gives CASSRGQGASYNEQFF. This chain links TRBV6-2 or TRBV6-3 with TRBJ2-1; TRBD1 aligns across 8 bases. V was clipped by 6 bases and J by 1 base; unmatched bases: 8. The CDR3 has 16 amino acids. Germline loops: CDR1 MNHEY, CDR2 SVGEGT.

The chain employs TRBV27 and TRBJ2-1, with D unclear. The germline gives CDR1 MNHEY, CDR2 SMNVEV (reference sequence). V was trimmed by 6 bases and J by 8 bases, leaving 14 bases between them. This CDR3 is 13 amino acids long. The CDR3 DNA is TGTGCCAGCAGCCGCTCGCTAGTCCATGAGCAGTTCTTC. Its protein product is CASSRSLVHEQFF.

This rearrangement joins TRBV30 to TRBJ2-1; 13 nucleotides match TRBD2. V gave up 8 bases and J gave up 3 bases; unmatched junction bases: 4. CDR1 GTSNPN and CDR2 SVGIG come from the germline V gene (reference sequence). This CDR3 comprises 14 residues. Here the CDR3 DNA reads TGTGCCGGAGGGACTAGCGGGAACTACAATGAGCAGTTCTTC. It specifies CAGGTSGNYNEQFF.

This chain links TRBV27 with TRBJ2-7; D may be TRBD2 (6 bases). Trimming shortened V by 2 bases and J by 2 bases, and 16 bases separated the two germline ends. CDR1 and CDR2 from the germline V gene are MNHEY and SMNVEV (reference sequence). The CDR3 has 16 residues. The CDR3 DNA reads TGTGCCAGCAGTTTACGGGGCCCGTCGGGAGCCTACGAGCAGTACTTC. Its translation: CASSLRGPSGAYEQYF.

The genes are TRBV6-5 and TRBJ1-6, with D perhaps TRBD1 (5 bases). V lost 0 bases to trimming and J lost 5 bases, with 5 bases between them. Germline CDR1 reads MNHEY; CDR2 reads SVGAGI. The CDR3 runs to 14 residues. The CDR3, as DNA: TGTGCCAGCAGTTACTCAGGGGATAATTCACCCCTCCACTTT. This translates into CASSYSGDNSPLHF.

The chain employs TRBV10-2 and TRBJ1-2; D is possibly TRBD1 (5 bases). This CDR3 has 14 residues. V was shortened by 2 bases and J by 3 bases, with 10 bases between the two germline ends. CDR1 and CDR2 (germline): WSHSY, SAAADI. In DNA, the CDR3 is TGCGCCAGCAGTGAGGGGGGGGATTACTATGGCTACACCTTC. As protein: CASSEGGDYYGYTF.

V usage is TRBV9 and J usage is TRBJ2-2; D perhaps matches TRBD2 (5 bases). The CDR3 length is 16 residues. Germline loops: CDR1 SGDLS, CDR2 YYNGEE. Between the trimmed V and J ends, which lost 4 bases and 0 bases, there was a span of 13 bases. This chain's CDR3 is CASSPLASANTGELFF. The CDR3 coding sequence is TGTGCCAGCAGCCCCTTAGCGAGCGCGAACACCGGGGAGCTGTTTTTT.

This chain links TRBV6-5 with TRBJ2-7; a possible D gene is TRBD2 (6 bases). In germline, CDR1 is MNHEY, CDR2 SVGAGI. V shed 6 bases and J shed 3 bases, with 15 bases lying between them. The CDR3 sequence is 14 residues long. CDR3 protein: CASRGLDPYYEQYF. CDR3 nucleotides: TGTGCCAGCAGGGGACTGGACCCCTACTACGAGCAGTACTTC.

The chain carries TRBV28 and TRBJ2-5, with D perhaps matching TRBD2 (6 bases). Germline values: CDR1 MDHEN, CDR2 SYDVKM. The CDR3 contains 13 residues. V gave up 2 bases and J gave up 5 bases, with 9 bases separating them. In DNA form, the CDR3 reads TGTGCCAGCAGTTTAGCTAGCGTGGAGACCCAGTACTTC. Protein product: CASSLASVETQYF.

V is TRBV19 and J is TRBJ1-3, with 10 bases identical to TRBD1. Per germline, CDR1 LNHDA and CDR2 SQIVND (reference sequence). This CDR3 is 16 amino acids long. J was trimmed by 4 bases and V by 4 bases; bases with no gene match: 7. The CDR3 coding sequence is TGTGCCAGTAGTACCTCGACAGGGGGCTTCGGAAACACCATATATTTT. It specifies CASSTSTGGFGNTIYF.

The chain has TRBV28 and TRBJ2-2; possible D gene TRBD1, 6 bases. V was pared by 8 bases and J by 6 bases, with 16 bases between. Germline lookup yields CDR1 MDHEN and CDR2 SYDVKM. The CDR3 runs 14 residues. The CDR3 sequence: CASLERDNAGELFF. The CDR3 bases are TGTGCCAGCCTCGAGAGGGACAATGCCGGGGAGCTGTTTTTT.

The CDR3 sequence: CASRGAILSGNTIYF. CDR3 bases: TGCGCCAGCAGGGGGGCGATCCTCTCTGGAAACACCATATATTTT. The rearrangement joins TRBV10-2 to TRBJ1-3, with D possibly TRBD1 on 6 matching bases. Germline values: CDR1 WSHSY, CDR2 SAAADI. V gave up 6 bases and J gave up 0 bases, with 12 bases separating them. The CDR3 is made up of 15 amino acids.

The chain is built from TRBV5-1 and TRBJ1-6, with D hard to call. Germline V gene data show CDR1 as SGHRS and CDR2 as YFSETQ. CDR3 length: 14 amino acids. The V end lost 1 base, the J end lost 9 bases, and 11 bases lay between the germline ends. The DNA for the CDR3 is TGCGCCAGCAGCTTGTTCCCCGAGGGTTCACCCCTCCACTTT. It encodes CASSLFPEGSPLHF.

The chain is built from TRBV28 and TRBJ2-5, with 9 positions matching TRBD2. This CDR3 spans 15 amino acids. The germline V gene has CDR1 MDHEN and CDR2 SYDVKM. With V trimmed by 5 bases and J by 2 bases, 6 bases remained unmatched. Here the CDR3 reads CASSHRAGGQETQYF. In DNA form, the CDR3 reads TGTGCCAGCAGTCATCGAGCGGGGGGACAAGAGACCCAGTACTTC.

The rearrangement joins TRBV5-1 to TRBJ2-7; TRBD2 matches 14 bases. V was pared by 4 bases and J by 2 bases, with 2 bases of the junction left unmatched. The germline V gene has CDR1 SGHRS and CDR2 YFSETQ. The CDR3 length is 15 residues. The CDR3 loop reads CASSQGLAGAYEQYF. For the CDR3, the DNA is TGCGCCAGCAGCCAGGGACTAGCGGGAGCCTACGAGCAGTACTTC.

V gene TRBV7-2 combines with J gene TRBJ2-3; 9 bases are shared with TRBD2. CDR1 is SGHTA and CDR2 is FQGNSA in the germline V gene. V was clipped by 5 bases and J by 6 bases; unmatched bases: 9. The CDR3 contains 15 residues. The CDR3 loop is CASSASGGRFDTQYF. The CDR3 bases are TGTGCCAGCAGCGCCAGCGGGGGGAGGTTCGATACGCAGTATTTT.

The V gene is TRBV28, the J gene TRBJ1-2; possible D gene TRBD1, 6 bases. The CDR3 has 13 residues. CDR1 is MDHEN and CDR2 is SYDVKM in the germline V gene. Trimming shortened V by 10 bases and J by 8 bases, and 20 bases separated the two germline ends. The DNA for the CDR3 is TGTGCCACCGGAGAGCACAGGGAAAAGGGCTACACCTTC. As protein: CATGEHREKGYTF.

The chain joins TRBV5-1 to TRBJ2-3; TRBD2 agrees at 10 bases. The CDR3 is made up of 15 amino acids. CDR1 and CDR2 (germline): SGHRS, YFSETQ. V lost 3 bases to trimming and J lost 7 bases; unmatched junction nucleotides: 8. CDR3 DNA sequence: TGCGCCAGCAGCTCTGGGACTAGCGTGGGGTATACGCAGTATTTT. It encodes CASSSGTSVGYTQYF.

This clone was recorded many times. The same CDR3 can be traced to other DNA sequences in this sample. J is TRBJ1-3 and V is TRBV7-9; D is perhaps TRBD1 (6 bases). The germline gives CDR1 SEHNR, CDR2 FQNEAQ (reference sequence). This CDR3 has 15 residues. V was shortened by 3 bases and J by 3 bases, with 12 bases between the two germline ends. The CDR3 spells CASSLEQGRGNTIYF. In nucleotides, the CDR3 is TGTGCCAGCAGCTTGGAACAGGGACGTGGAAACACCATATATTTT.

The V and J genes are TRBV4-3 and TRBJ2-7, with TRBD1 matching 10 bases. The CDR3 covers 18 residues. With V trimmed by 0 bases and J by 6 bases, 14 bases remained unmatched. CDR1 LGHNA and CDR2 YSLEER come from the germline V gene. CDR3 amino acids: CASSQDRSTGDRGTEQYV. The CDR3 region has the DNA TGCGCCAGCAGCCAAGATCGGAGTACAGGGGACAGGGGTACCGAGCAGTACGTC.

The chain's CDR3 is CASSQDGRGPYGYTF. CDR3 DNA sequence: TGTGCCAGCAGCCAAGACGGCAGGGGTCCCTATGGCTACACCTTC. V and J are TRBV3-1 (or the pseudogene TRBV3-2) and TRBJ1-2; possibly TRBD1 for D (6 bases). Germline V CDR1 and CDR2: LGHDT, YNNKEL (reference sequence). The length of the CDR3 is 15 residues. Between the trimmed V and J ends, which lost 0 bases and 4 bases, there was a span of 12 bases.

V is TRBV27 and J is TRBJ1-1; 9 nucleotides line up with TRBD1. The CDR3 loop spans 15 amino acids. Germline loops: CDR1 MNHEY, CDR2 SMNVEV (reference sequence). The trim removed 5 bases at V and 8 bases at J, leaving 12 bases unmatched. CDR3 DNA sequence: TGTGCCAGCAGTCCGTGGACAGGGGCCGACATAGAAGCTTTCTTT. Its translation is CASSPWTGADIEAFF.

The chain joins TRBV9 to TRBJ1-4; D gene ambiguous. Trimming left V 2 bases short and J 0 bases short, with 5 bases between. Germline V CDR1 and CDR2: SGDLS, YYNGEE. This CDR3 has 14 amino acids. The CDR3 region has the DNA TGTGCCAGCAGCGTTCATCCAACTAATGAAAAACTGTTTTTT. Residues: CASSVHPTNEKLFF.

The chain uses TRBV6-5 and TRBJ2-5; TRBD2 matches at 11 bases. The CDR3 extends over 15 amino acids. V shed 6 bases and J 7 bases; nucleotides not matched to a gene: 10. The germline gives CDR1 MNHEY, CDR2 SVGAGI. DNA for the CDR3: TGTGCCAGCAGACAATCTCTAGCGGGAGGAGGGACCCAGTACTTC. Translating it yields CASRQSLAGGGTQYF.

The chain carries TRBV7-8 and TRBJ2-1; 7 nucleotides line up with TRBD1. The CDR3 extends over 13 amino acids. The junction had 3 bases not matched to a gene; V was cut back by 5 bases and J by 5 bases. The germline V gene has CDR1 SGHVS and CDR2 FQNEAQ. Written as DNA, the CDR3 is TGTGCCAGCAGCCTTACAGGGGACAATGAGCAGTTCTTC. As protein: CASSLTGDNEQFF.

The chain has TRBV19 and TRBJ1-3; D is uncertain. Germline V gene data show CDR1 as LNHDA and CDR2 as SQIVND (reference sequence). V was pared by 5 bases and J by 2 bases, with 7 bases between. This CDR3 comprises 13 residues. For the CDR3, the DNA is TGTGCCAGTAGTGGGCCTCCTGGAAACACCATATATTTT. It is translated as CASSGPPGNTIYF.

This clone appeared a single time. The chain employs TRBV15 and TRBJ1-3; 8 nucleotides match TRBD1. With V trimmed by 6 bases and J by 4 bases, 8 bases remained unmatched. CDR1 and CDR2 from the germline V gene are LNHNV and YYDKDF (reference sequence). The CDR3 is 15 amino acids. The CDR3 region is CATSENRGLGNTIYF. The DNA of the CDR3 is TGTGCCACCAGTGAAAACAGGGGGTTAGGAAACACCATATATTTT.

The chain carries TRBV27 and TRBJ2-3; D uncertain. Trimming took 5 bases from V and 2 from J, leaving 17 bases between them. The V gene's germline CDR1 is MNHEY and CDR2 SMNVEV (reference sequence). The CDR3 has 16 amino acids. The CDR3 is CASSPTAPTYTDTQYF. The CDR3 nucleotides are TGTGCCAGCAGTCCCACCGCTCCCACCTACACAGATACGCAGTATTTT.

This clone appeared a few times. The chain is built from TRBV5-1 and TRBJ2-2; D may be TRBD2 (5 bases). Looked up from germline, CDR1 is SGHRS and CDR2 is YFSETQ. The CDR3 has 15 residues. V lost 7 bases and J lost 1, with 14 bases in between. DNA of the CDR3: TGCGCCAGCGTCTCGGGGTCGTTGAACACCGGGGAGCTGTTTTTT. It translates to CASVSGSLNTGELFF.